The rows below give T cell receptor beta chains drawn from one sample of a study of T-cell reconstitution after alpha-beta-depleted transplantation in children. Each CDR3 protein is one row after TCRdb ran MiXCR on the PCR reads. The sample has 200,000 to 300,000 distinct CDR3 sequences; 12% are singletons. This sample comprised PBMCs from the stem cell graft donor, obtained from the stem cell graft. The receptors come from a human donor who donated a stem cell graft to a child with acute lymphoblastic leukemia. CDR3s include the opening cysteine and the closing phenylalanine or tryptophan. The D gene is left open where the match is weak. Some rows mark clone size as missing; the rest say once, few, many or name a class of expanded clone.

J	D	V	size	CDR3	DNA
TRBJ2-7	NA	TRBV5-1	many	CASSLGPFSYEQYF	TGCGCCAGCAGCTTGGGACCGTTCTCCTACGAGCAGTACTTC
TRBJ2-4	TRBD1	TRBV27	NA	CASSVGTAPLNIQYF	TGTGCCAGCAGTGTGGGGACAGCACCCTTGAACATTCAGTACTTC
TRBJ2-3	TRBD1	TRBV27	many	CATKAGTGTADTQYF	TGTGCCACGAAAGCCGGGACAGGGACAGCAGATACGCAGTATTTT
TRBJ2-7	NA	TRBV27	many	CASSPPRSPPYEQYF	TGTGCCAGCAGTCCACCGCGGAGTCCTCCCTACGAGCAGTACTTC
TRBJ1-6	NA	TRBV21-1	many	CAIPLLGNSPLHF	TGTGCCATCCCGCTCCTCGGGAATTCACCCCTCCACTTT
TRBJ2-2	TRBD2	TRBV7-2	NA	CASSSRAGAGGELFF	TGTGCCAGCAGCTCACGGGCGGGAGCGGGCGGGGAGCTGTTTTTT
TRBJ2-3	TRBD1	TRBV7-2	few	CASSFRGRSTDTQYF	TGTGCCAGCAGCTTCAGGGGGCGCTCCACAGATACGCAGTATTTT
TRBJ2-7	TRBD2	TRBV7-3	NA	CASSLTIVEMTSGTAYEQYF	TGTGCCAGCAGCTTAACCATAGTGGAGATGACTAGCGGGACAGCCTACGAGCAGTACTTC
TRBJ1-5	NA	TRBV19	few	CASSPSPSNQPQHF	TGTGCCAGTAGCCCTTCTCCTAGCAATCAGCCCCAGCATTTT
TRBJ1-5	TRBD1	TRBV4-3	few	CASSQDVRRRGRHQPQHF	TGCGCCAGCAGCCAAGATGTTAGGCGCAGGGGGCGTCATCAGCCCCAGCATTTT
TRBJ2-7	NA	TRBV5-6	many	CASSLRLYEQYF	TGTGCCAGCAGCTTGCGTCTCTACGAGCAGTACTTC
TRBJ2-7	TRBD2	TRBV6-2/TRBV6-3	many	CASTLLAGRGEQYF	TGTGCCAGCACGTTACTAGCGGGACGTGGCGAGCAGTACTTC
TRBJ2-1	NA	TRBV12-3/TRBV12-4	few	CASTPSGTEQFF	TGTGCCAGCACCCCATCCGGGACTGAGCAGTTCTTC
TRBJ2-4	NA	TRBV18	many	CASSPPQDTKNIQYF	TGTGCCAGCTCACCGCCACAGGACACTAAAAACATTCAGTACTTC
TRBJ2-7	NA	TRBV24-1	many	CATSDLNAGHEQYF	TGTGCCACCAGTGATTTGAACGCAGGGCACGAGCAGTACTTC
TRBJ2-3	NA	TRBV6-5	many	CASSYLGYSTDTQYF	TGTGCCAGCAGTTACTTAGGGTATAGCACAGATACGCAGTATTTT
TRBJ1-2	NA	TRBV21-1	many	CASSKDLSLYYGYTF	TGTGCCAGCAGCAAAGATCTATCTCTCTACTATGGCTACACCTTC
TRBJ2-7	NA	TRBV20-1	many	CSRGARTGEQYF	TGCAGCCGGGGGGCCCGTACGGGAGAGCAGTACTTC
TRBJ2-1	TRBD2	TRBV11-2	many	CASSFSRGGYNEQFF	TGTGCCAGCAGCTTCTCACGCGGGGGGTACAATGAGCAGTTCTTC
TRBJ2-3	NA	TRBV7-3	many	CASSRSRGDTQYF	TGTGCCAGCAGCCGCTCCCGCGGGGATACGCAGTATTTT
TRBJ2-2	NA	TRBV9	many	CASSVKSGGGYANTGELFF	TGTGCCAGCAGCGTAAAAAGCGGAGGGGGTTACGCGAACACCGGGGAGCTGTTTTTT
TRBJ2-5	NA	TRBV28	many	CASSLIRRETQYF	TGTGCCAGCAGTTTAATCCGTCGGGAGACCCAGTACTTC
TRBJ1-5	NA	TRBV20-1	many	CSASPVGGLNQPQHF	TGCAGTGCTAGCCCTGTGGGGGGGCTAAATCAGCCCCAGCATTTT
TRBJ1-6	NA	TRBV20-1	few	CSARDMRADSPLHF	TGCAGTGCTAGAGATATGAGGGCGGATTCACCCCTCCACTTT
TRBJ2-1	TRBD2	TRBV5-1	many	CASSSKGLAGDNEQFF	TGCGCCAGCAGCAGTAAGGGACTAGCGGGGGACAATGAGCAGTTCTTC
TRBJ1-1	NA	TRBV5-1	many	CASSLGKSTEAFF	TGCGCCAGCAGCTTGGGAAAGAGCACTGAAGCTTTCTTT
TRBJ2-5	NA	TRBV20-1	many	CSAQKGEETQYF	TGCAGTGCCCAGAAGGGGGAAGAGACCCAGTACTTC
TRBJ1-5	NA	TRBV27	many	CASSPPGAQPQHF	TGTGCCAGCAGTCCCCCGGGGGCTCAGCCCCAGCATTTT
TRBJ2-6	NA	TRBV5-6	many	CASSLEFSGSGANVLTF	TGTGCCAGCAGCTTGGAATTTAGTGGATCTGGGGCCAACGTCCTGACTTTC
TRBJ2-5	NA	TRBV11-2	many	CASSLDLRIRGKETQYF	TGTGCCAGCAGCTTAGATCTAAGGATAAGGGGGAAAGAGACCCAGTACTTC
TRBJ1-4	NA	TRBV10-3	many	CAISESRTNEKLFF	TGTGCCATCAGTGAGTCGAGGACTAATGAAAAACTGTTTTTT
TRBJ2-7	NA	TRBV29-1	many	CSVESLTYEQYF	TGCAGCGTTGAATCCCTGACCTACGAGCAGTACTTC
TRBJ2-7	NA	TRBV5-1	NA	CASRPDAISYEQYF	TGCGCCAGCAGACCGGACGCGATTTCCTACGAGCAGTACTTC
TRBJ2-1	TRBD2	TRBV11-2	few	CASSLTLAEYNEQFF	TGTGCCAGCAGCTTAACGCTAGCGGAATACAATGAGCAGTTCTTC
TRBJ1-5	NA	TRBV12-3/TRBV12-4	many	CASRVGAQPQHF	TGTGCCAGCAGGGTGGGGGCACAGCCCCAGCATTTT
TRBJ2-2	TRBD1	TRBV29-1	few	CSVVTGAGELFF	TGCAGCGTTGTTACAGGGGCCGGGGAGCTGTTTTTT
TRBJ1-2	NA	TRBV4-3	many	CASSREGTRSGYTF	TGCGCCAGCAGCCGCGAAGGGACACGCTCTGGCTACACCTTC
TRBJ2-5	NA	TRBV11-2	many	CASSLDRAKETQYF	TGTGCCAGCAGCTTAGACAGGGCCAAAGAGACCCAGTACTTC
TRBJ2-7	TRBD1	TRBV30	NA	CAWSVGQGSPYEQYF	TGTGCCTGGAGCGTCGGACAGGGTAGTCCCTACGAGCAGTACTTC
TRBJ2-7	NA	TRBV9	few	CASSVEVSEEQYF	TGTGCCAGCAGCGTAGAAGTTTCCGAGGAGCAGTACTTC
TRBJ2-2	TRBD1	TRBV5-1	many	CASSPDRAGTGELFF	TGCGCCAGCAGCCCTGACAGGGCGGGCACCGGGGAGCTGTTTTTT
TRBJ2-2	NA	TRBV11-2	many	CASSVQGGAGELFF	TGTGCCAGCAGCGTACAGGGGGGGGCCGGGGAGCTGTTTTTT
TRBJ2-3	NA	TRBV6-1	few	CASSLTWTYTDTQYF	TGTGCCAGCAGTCTAACCTGGACTTACACAGATACGCAGTATTTT
TRBJ2-4	NA	TRBV9	many	CASSASDIQYF	TGTGCCAGCAGCGCTTCTGACATTCAGTACTTC
TRBJ2-6	NA	TRBV6-6	many	CASSTYYREEQKYPKYSGANVLTF	TGTGCCAGCAGTACATACTACAGGGAAGAACAAAAATATCCTAAATACTCTGGGGCCAACGTCCTGACTTTC